This T cell receptor (beta chain) was captured in a study of cytomegalovirus exposure and HLA in healthy donors. Study outcomes and limitations: Researchers reported that a few CMV-associated chains were confirmed in vitro as CMV antigen-specific.

From the approximately 120-subject validation cohort, which was separate from the roughly 680-subject first cohort, the donors were drawn. The repertoire was sequenced with immunoSEQ multiplex PCR; TCRdb's copy has only in-frame clones and lacks some. The sample has around 60,000 clones; roughly 96% are singletons. J was trimmed by 2 bases and V by 5 bases; bases with no gene match: 7. There are 15 residues in the CDR3. The germline V gene encodes CDR1 LNHNV and CDR2 YYDKDF (reference sequence). As for this clone: Its specificity is not known.

This rearrangement joins TRBV15 to TRBJ2-7; 9 nucleotides align to TRBD2. The material sequenced was PBMCs. This clonotype was sampled from a woman aged 18-29 years in good health and CMV-seropositive. In nucleotides, the CDR3 is TGTGCCACCAGCGTTTCTAGCGGGGAAACCTACGAGCAGTACTTC. This sequence encodes CATSVSSGETYEQYF.